The rows below give T cell receptor beta chains drawn from one sample of a study of blood T cell repertoires in COVID-19. Clones were sequenced by immunoSEQ multiplex PCR, and TCRdb holds only the in-frame ones, with some missing. The table lists 200,000 to 250,000 clones, about 92% of them singletons. The sequenced sample was peripheral blood. Every receptor here comes from a man aged 25 to 40 with acute or convalescent COVID-19. Both conserved end residues are part of each CDR3. A D gene is named only where the DNA matches it firmly. The listing skips clone size in some rows; elsewhere it reads once, few, many or a size class.

d_gene	j_gene	abundance	v_gene	CDR3aa	CDR3nt
TRBD1	TRBJ2-3	-	TRBV2	CASTDRVVTDTQYF	TGTGCCAGCACCGACAGGGTGGTAACAGATACGCAGTATTTT
-	TRBJ2-1	-	TRBV5-6	CASSFVLVGYNEQFF	TGTGCCAGCAGCTTTGTCCTAGTCGGGTACAATGAGCAGTTCTTC
-	TRBJ1-1	-	TRBV7-3	CASSLLGRTEAFF	TGTGCCAGCAGCTTATTGGGGCGGACTGAAGCTTTCTTT
-	TRBJ2-7	-	TRBV9	CASSISGSRDEQYF	TGTGCCAGCAGCATATCAGGGTCCAGGGACGAGCAGTACTTC
-	TRBJ2-1	-	TRBV6-1	CASSEMWELYNEQFF	TGTGCCAGCAGTGAAATGTGGGAGCTCTACAATGAGCAGTTCTTC
TRBD2	TRBJ2-7	-	TRBV7-2	CASSPPTSGSSF	TGTGCCAGCAGCCCTCCGACTAGCGGGAGCTCCTTC
-	TRBJ2-3	-	TRBV19	CASSIIPGADTQYF	TGTGCCAGTAGTATCATACCGGGTGCAGATACGCAGTATTTT
-	TRBJ1-4	-	TRBV2	CASSRGQANEKLFF	TGTGCCAGCTCCAGGGGTCAGGCTAATGAAAAACTGTTTTTT
TRBD1	TRBJ1-2	once	TRBV11-2	CASSLSQGAVWYGYTF	TGTGCCAGCAGCTTAAGCCAGGGGGCAGTCTGGTATGGCTACACCTTC
-	TRBJ1-6	-	TRBV7-3	CASSKNEGDSPLHF	TGTGCCAGCAGCAAGAATGAGGGCGATTCACCCCTCCACTTT
-	TRBJ2-5	-	TRBV21-1	CASSISREGALKLETQYF	TGTGCCAGCAGCATTTCCCGGGAGGGGGCATTGAAACTAGAGACCCAGTACTTC
-	TRBJ2-3	-	TRBV5-1	CASTKDRGGLDTQYF	TGCGCCAGCACAAAGGACCGGGGTGGTTTAGATACGCAGTATTTT
-	TRBJ1-5	once	TRBV12-3/TRBV12-4	CASSPRDQPQHF	TGTGCCAGCAGCCCTAGAGATCAGCCCCAGCATTTT
-	TRBJ2-3	-	TRBV30	CAWSGGHTLNTQYF	TGTGCCTGGAGTGGAGGCCACACACTGAATACGCAGTATTTT
-	TRBJ2-5	-	TRBV7-3	CASSLSSTGQETQYF	TGTGCCAGCAGCTTAAGCTCCACAGGACAAGAGACCCAGTACTTC
-	TRBJ1-6	-	TRBV25-1	CASSDVREASPLHF	TGTGCCAGCAGTGATGTCAGGGAGGCTTCACCCCTCCACTTT
-	TRBJ1-5	-	TRBV7-9	CASSASDQPQHF	TGTGCCAGCAGCGCCAGCGATCAGCCCCAGCATTTT
-	TRBJ2-7	-	TRBV11-2	CASSPSPGRRGPSTKQYF	TGTGCCAGCAGCCCCTCTCCGGGGCGGCGGGGCCCTTCTACGAAGCAGTACTTC
TRBD1	TRBJ1-3	-	TRBV9	CASSALRGTGDGNTIYF	TGTGCCAGCAGCGCCCTTCGCGGGACAGGGGATGGAAACACCATATATTTT
-	TRBJ2-7	-	TRBV12-3/TRBV12-4	CASSLDSPYEQYF	TGTGCCAGCAGTTTAGACAGCCCCTACGAGCAGTACTTC
-	TRBJ1-2	-	TRBV15	CATSRVGTMNYGYTF	TGTGCCACCAGCAGAGTAGGTACTATGAACTATGGCTACACCTTC
-	TRBJ1-2	-	TRBV28	CAIKRQGINYGYTF	TGTGCCATTAAGAGGCAGGGCATTAACTATGGCTACACCTTC
-	TRBJ2-7	-	TRBV29-1	CSVEDRSQYF	TGCAGCGTTGAAGACCGGAGTCAGTACTTC
-	TRBJ1-2	-	TRBV28	CASISGTKGVYGYTF	TGTGCCAGCATCTCCGGGACAAAAGGGGTCTATGGCTACACCTTC
TRBD1	TRBJ2-1	once	TRBV4-2	CASSQGQGSSYNEQFF	TGTGCCAGCAGCCAAGGACAGGGATCCTCCTACAATGAGCAGTTCTTC
-	TRBJ1-2	-	TRBV7-9	CASSPVFKGGNGYTF	TGTGCCAGCAGCCCAGTGTTCAAAGGGGGTAATGGCTACACCTTC
-	TRBJ2-7	-	TRBV10-3	CAISESGLRTVEQYF	TGTGCCATCAGTGAGTCGGGGCTGAGAACAGTAGAGCAGTACTTC
TRBD2	TRBJ2-5	-	TRBV30	CAFEAGGQETQYF	TGTGCCTTTGAGGCGGGGGGGCAAGAGACCCAGTACTTC
-	TRBJ2-2	-	TRBV5-1	CASSLVGRYTGELFF	TGCGCCAGCAGCTTGGTCGGCAGGTACACCGGGGAGCTGTTTTTT
-	TRBJ1-5	-	TRBV28	CASSSARRDQPQHF	TGTGCCAGCAGTTCCGCCAGGAGGGATCAGCCCCAGCATTTT
TRBD2	TRBJ2-1	-	TRBV28	CASIPRSGRGNEQFF	TGTGCCAGCATCCCGAGGAGCGGGAGAGGGAATGAGCAGTTCTTC
-	TRBJ2-7	-	TRBV28	CASTRRAGIMEQYF	TGTGCCAGCACTCGTCGGGCAGGGATTATGGAGCAGTACTTC
-	TRBJ2-5	-	TRBV7-9	CASSAPGEETQYF	TGTGCCAGCAGCGCTCCGGGTGAGGAGACCCAGTACTTC
-	TRBJ2-3	-	TRBV3-1/TRBV3-2	CASSQVPGTDTQYF	TGTGCCAGCAGCCAAGTTCCGGGAACAGATACGCAGTATTTT
-	TRBJ2-2	-	TRBV5-8	CASSRDMEAGELFF	TGTGCCAGCAGCCGCGACATGGAGGCCGGGGAGCTGTTTTTT
TRBD2	TRBJ2-1	-	TRBV5-4	CASSQPAGPEQFF	TGTGCCAGCAGCCAACCAGCGGGGCCTGAGCAGTTCTTC
TRBD1	TRBJ1-1	-	TRBV18	CASSPNRGSFEAFF	TGTGCCAGCTCACCAAACAGGGGGAGTTTTGAAGCTTTCTTT
-	TRBJ2-1	-	TRBV4-1	CASRQAGQRGDEQFF	TGCGCCAGCAGGCAAGCTGGCCAGCGCGGCGATGAGCAGTTCTTC
TRBD2	TRBJ2-7	-	TRBV18	CASSPPQGLGFSYEQYF	TGTGCCAGCTCCCCGCCCCAGGGACTAGGATTTTCCTACGAGCAGTACTTC
-	TRBJ1-5	-	TRBV7-6	CASSSSGEINQPQHF	TGTGCCAGCAGCTCGTCCGGGGAAATCAATCAGCCCCAGCATTTT
TRBD2	TRBJ2-7	-	TRBV4-2	CASSQGWAGASYEQYF	TGTGCCAGCAGCCAAGGTTGGGCGGGAGCTTCCTACGAGCAGTACTTC
TRBD2	TRBJ2-1	-	TRBV19	CASSAMGLHNEQFF	TGTGCCAGTAGTGCCATGGGACTACACAATGAGCAGTTCTTC
TRBD2	TRBJ2-7	-	TRBV28	CASSPPIGKAGNYEQYF	TGTGCCAGCAGCCCCCCGATAGGGAAAGCGGGGAACTACGAGCAGTACTTC
-	TRBJ1-6	once	TRBV7-9	CASSSRTASNSPLHF	TGTGCCAGCAGCTCCCGGACAGCGAGTAATTCACCCCTCCACTTT
TRBD1	TRBJ2-7	-	TRBV9	CASSPRTGRYEQYF	TGTGCCAGCAGCCCGCGGACAGGGAGGTACGAGCAGTACTTC
TRBD2	TRBJ2-3	-	TRBV24-1	CATRPGTSGRSDTQYF	TGTGCCACCAGACCCGGGACTAGCGGGAGGTCAGATACGCAGTATTTT
TRBD1	TRBJ1-1	-	TRBV29-1	CSADRGNTEAFF	TGCAGCGCCGACAGGGGAAACACTGAAGCTTTCTTT
-	TRBJ2-7	-	TRBV27	CASSQSQGRAYEQYF	TGTGCCAGCAGTCAGTCCCAGGGAAGAGCCTACGAGCAGTACTTC
-	TRBJ2-7	-	TRBV5-1	CASRAGTAREQYF	TGCGCCAGCAGAGCCGGGACTGCGAGGGAGCAGTACTTC
TRBD2	TRBJ2-7	-	TRBV28	CAIAGGAWYEQYF	TGTGCCATTGCCGGGGGGGCGTGGTACGAGCAGTACTTC
TRBD1	TRBJ2-7	once	TRBV30	CAWQTGGGSYEQYF	TGTGCCTGGCAGACAGGGGGCGGAAGCTACGAGCAGTACTTC
-	TRBJ1-2	-	TRBV7-2	CASSLERGGYTF	TGTGCCAGCAGCTTAGAAAGGGGGGGCTACACCTTC
-	TRBJ1-3	-	TRBV28	CASSSYANTIYF	TGTGCCAGCAGTTCCTATGCCAACACCATATATTTT